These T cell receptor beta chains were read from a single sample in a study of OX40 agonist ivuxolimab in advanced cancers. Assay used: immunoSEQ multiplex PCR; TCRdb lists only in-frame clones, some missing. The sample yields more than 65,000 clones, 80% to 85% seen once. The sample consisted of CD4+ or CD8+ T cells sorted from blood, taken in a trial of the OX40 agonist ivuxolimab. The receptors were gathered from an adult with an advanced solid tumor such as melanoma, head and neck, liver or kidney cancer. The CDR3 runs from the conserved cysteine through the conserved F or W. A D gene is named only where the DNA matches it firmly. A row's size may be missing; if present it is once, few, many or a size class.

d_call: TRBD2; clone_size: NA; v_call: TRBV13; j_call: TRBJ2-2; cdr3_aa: CASSELAGGRTGELFF; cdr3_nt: TGTGCCAGCAGCGAACTAGCGGGGGGACGCACCGGGGAGCTGTTTTTT
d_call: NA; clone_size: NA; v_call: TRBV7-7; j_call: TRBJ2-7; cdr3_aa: CASSFAGVNYEQYF; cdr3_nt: TGTGCCAGCAGCTTTGCAGGGGTTAACTACGAGCAGTACTTC
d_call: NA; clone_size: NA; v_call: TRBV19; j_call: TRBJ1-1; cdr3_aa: CASSAGLRNTEAFF; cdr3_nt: TGTGCCAGTAGTGCGGGACTTCGGAACACTGAAGCTTTCTTT
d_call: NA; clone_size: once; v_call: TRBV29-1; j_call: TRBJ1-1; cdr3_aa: CSGTRERTEAFF; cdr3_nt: TGCAGCGGTACCAGGGAGCGTACTGAAGCTTTCTTT
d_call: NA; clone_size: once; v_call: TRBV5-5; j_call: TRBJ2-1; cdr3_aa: CASSLFDEQFF; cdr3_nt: TGTGCCAGCAGCTTGTTCGATGAGCAGTTCTTC
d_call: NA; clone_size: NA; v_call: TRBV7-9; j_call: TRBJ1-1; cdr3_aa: CASSSLLSPEAFF; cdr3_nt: TGTGCCAGCAGCTCTTTGCTGTCTCCTGAAGCTTTCTTT
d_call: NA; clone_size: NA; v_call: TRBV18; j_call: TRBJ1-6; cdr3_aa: CASSPRSYRENSPLHF; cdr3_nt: TGTGCCAGCTCACCAAGGTCGTACAGGGAGAATTCACCCCTCCACTTT
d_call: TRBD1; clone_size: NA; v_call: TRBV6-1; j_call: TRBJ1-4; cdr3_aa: CASSDRGADEKLFF; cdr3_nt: TGTGCCAGCAGTGACAGGGGGGCGGATGAAAAACTGTTTTTT
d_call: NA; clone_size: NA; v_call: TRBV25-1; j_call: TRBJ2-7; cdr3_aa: CASDAEGSGEQYF; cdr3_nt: TGTGCCAGCGACGCGGAGGGATCGGGCGAGCAGTACTTC
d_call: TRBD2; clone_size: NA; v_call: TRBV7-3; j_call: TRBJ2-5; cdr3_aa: CASSSTGERGGLGPQETQYF; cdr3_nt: TGTGCCAGCAGCTCCACGGGCGAGCGGGGGGGCCTAGGGCCCCAAGAGACCCAGTACTTC
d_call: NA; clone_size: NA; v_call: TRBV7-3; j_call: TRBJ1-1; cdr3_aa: CASSSQPNTEAFF; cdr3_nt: TGTGCCAGCAGCTCACAACCGAACACTGAAGCTTTCTTT
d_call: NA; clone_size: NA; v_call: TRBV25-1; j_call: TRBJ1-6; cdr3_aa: CASSGYHNSPLHF; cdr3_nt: TGTGCCAGCAGTGGCTACCATAATTCACCCCTCCACTTT
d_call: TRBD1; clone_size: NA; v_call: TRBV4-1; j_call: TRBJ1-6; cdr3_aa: CASSQVVRTGGSNSPLHF; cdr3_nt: TGCGCCAGCAGCCAAGTAGTAAGGACAGGGGGTAGTAATTCACCCCTCCACTTT
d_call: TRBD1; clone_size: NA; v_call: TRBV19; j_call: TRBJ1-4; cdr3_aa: CASSETGRGNYNEKLFF; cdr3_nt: TGTGCCAGTAGCGAGACAGGGAGGGGGAATTATAATGAAAAACTGTTTTTT
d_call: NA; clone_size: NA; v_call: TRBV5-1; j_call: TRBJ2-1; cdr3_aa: CASSLGAGLGSNEQFF; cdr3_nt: TGCGCCAGCAGCTTGGGGGCGGGCCTCGGCAGCAATGAGCAGTTCTTC
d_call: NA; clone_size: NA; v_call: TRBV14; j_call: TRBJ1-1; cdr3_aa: CASSQGDRNTEAFF; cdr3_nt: TGTGCCAGCAGCCAAGGAGACAGGAACACTGAAGCTTTCTTT
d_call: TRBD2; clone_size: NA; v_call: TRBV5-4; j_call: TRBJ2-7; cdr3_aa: CASSSSQGAGGAYEQYF; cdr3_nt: TGTGCCAGCAGCTCGAGCCAAGGGGCGGGAGGAGCCTACGAGCAGTACTTC
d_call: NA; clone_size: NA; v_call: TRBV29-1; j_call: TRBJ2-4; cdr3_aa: CSVESVQDIQYF; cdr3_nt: TGCAGCGTTGAGAGTGTCCAGGACATTCAGTACTTC
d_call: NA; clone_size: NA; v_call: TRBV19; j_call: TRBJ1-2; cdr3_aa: CASSTNGHLTSHSNYGYTF; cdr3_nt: TGTGCCAGTAGTACCAACGGACACCTGACGTCCCACTCTAACTATGGCTACACCTTC
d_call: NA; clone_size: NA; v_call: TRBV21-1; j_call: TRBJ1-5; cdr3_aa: CASSKGDRGNQPQHF; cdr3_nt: TGTGCCAGCAGCAAAGGGGACAGGGGCAATCAGCCCCAGCATTTT
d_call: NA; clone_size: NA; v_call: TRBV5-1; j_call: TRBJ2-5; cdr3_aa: CASRDEETQYF; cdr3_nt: TGCGCCAGCAGGGATGAAGAGACCCAGTACTTC
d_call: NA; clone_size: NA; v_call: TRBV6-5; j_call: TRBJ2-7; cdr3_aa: CASSYQVTEQYF; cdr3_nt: TGTGCCAGCAGTTACCAGGTCACCGAGCAGTACTTC
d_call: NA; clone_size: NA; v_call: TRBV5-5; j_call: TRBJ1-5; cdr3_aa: CASSPAGSNQPQHF; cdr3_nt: TGTGCCAGCAGCCCGGCGGGCTCCAATCAGCCCCAGCATTTT
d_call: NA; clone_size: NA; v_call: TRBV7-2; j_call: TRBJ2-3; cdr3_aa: CASSLAPKSDTQYF; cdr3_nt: TGTGCCAGCAGCCTCGCTCCTAAATCGGATACGCAGTATTTT
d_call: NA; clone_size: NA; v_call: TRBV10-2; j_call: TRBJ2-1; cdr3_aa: CASSRGRRNEQFF; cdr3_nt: TGCGCCAGCTCCCGCGGCAGGAGGAATGAGCAGTTCTTC
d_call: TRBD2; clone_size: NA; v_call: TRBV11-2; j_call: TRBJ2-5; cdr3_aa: CASSLGTSVETQYF; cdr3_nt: TGTGCCAGCAGCTTAGGGACTAGCGTGGAGACCCAGTACTTC
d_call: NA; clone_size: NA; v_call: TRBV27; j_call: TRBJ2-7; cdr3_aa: CASSSDDRYTYEQYF; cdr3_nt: TGTGCCAGCAGTTCCGACGACAGGTACACCTACGAGCAGTACTTC
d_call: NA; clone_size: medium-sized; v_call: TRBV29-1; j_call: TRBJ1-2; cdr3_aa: CSVAQTAYGYTF; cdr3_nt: TGCAGCGTTGCCCAGACGGCCTATGGCTACACCTTC
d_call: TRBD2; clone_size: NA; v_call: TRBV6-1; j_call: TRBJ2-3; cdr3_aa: CASSSGGGTDTQYF; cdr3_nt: TGTGCCAGTTCTAGCGGGGGAGGCACAGATACGCAGTATTTT
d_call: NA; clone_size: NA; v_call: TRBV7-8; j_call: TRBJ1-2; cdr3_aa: CASSLKGGYYGYTF; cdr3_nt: TGTGCCAGCAGCTTAAAAGGGGGGTACTATGGCTACACCTTC
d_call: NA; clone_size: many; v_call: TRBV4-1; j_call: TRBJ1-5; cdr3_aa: CASSQVGGQPQHF; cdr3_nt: TGCGCCAGCAGCCAAGTTGGTGGTCAGCCCCAGCATTTT
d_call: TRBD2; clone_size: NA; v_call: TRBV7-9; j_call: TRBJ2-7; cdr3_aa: CASSLGSGGAYEQYF; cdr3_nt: TGTGCCAGCAGCTTAGGGAGCGGGGGTGCCTACGAGCAGTACTTC
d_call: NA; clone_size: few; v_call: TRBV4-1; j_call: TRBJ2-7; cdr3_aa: CASSQDRDKDSYEQYF; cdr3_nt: TGCGCCAGCAGCCAAGACCGGGACAAAGACTCCTACGAGCAGTACTTC
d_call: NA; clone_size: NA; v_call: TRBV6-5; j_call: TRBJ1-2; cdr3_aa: CASSKQADGYTF; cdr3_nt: TGTGCCAGCAGTAAACAGGCGGATGGCTACACCTTC
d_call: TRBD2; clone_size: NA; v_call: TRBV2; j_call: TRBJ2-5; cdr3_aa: CASSGGLAGKFAQYF; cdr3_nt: TGTGCCAGCAGTGGCGGACTAGCGGGGAAGTTCGCCCAGTACTTC
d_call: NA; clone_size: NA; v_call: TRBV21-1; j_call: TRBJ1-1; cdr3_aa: CASSKDRVEDLVAFF; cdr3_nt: TGTGCCAGCAGCAAAGATAGGGTGGAAGACCTGGTGGCTTTCTTT
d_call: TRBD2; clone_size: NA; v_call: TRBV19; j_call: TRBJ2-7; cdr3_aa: CASSSQLAGATEQYF; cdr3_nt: TGTGCCAGTAGTAGCCAACTAGCGGGAGCGACCGAGCAGTACTTC
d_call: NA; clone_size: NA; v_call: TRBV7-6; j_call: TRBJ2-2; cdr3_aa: CASSLDQGLNTGELFF; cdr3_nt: TGTGCCAGCAGCTTAGATCAGGGACTGAACACCGGGGAGCTGTTTTTT
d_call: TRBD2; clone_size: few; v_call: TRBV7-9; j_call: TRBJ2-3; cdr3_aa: CASLAGDGVTDTQYF; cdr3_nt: TGTGCCAGCTTAGCGGGAGACGGAGTTACAGATACGCAGTATTTT
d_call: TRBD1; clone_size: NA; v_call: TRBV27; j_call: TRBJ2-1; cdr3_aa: CASSDRGPYNEQFF; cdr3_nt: TGTGCCAGTTCCGACAGGGGGCCCTACAATGAGCAGTTCTTC